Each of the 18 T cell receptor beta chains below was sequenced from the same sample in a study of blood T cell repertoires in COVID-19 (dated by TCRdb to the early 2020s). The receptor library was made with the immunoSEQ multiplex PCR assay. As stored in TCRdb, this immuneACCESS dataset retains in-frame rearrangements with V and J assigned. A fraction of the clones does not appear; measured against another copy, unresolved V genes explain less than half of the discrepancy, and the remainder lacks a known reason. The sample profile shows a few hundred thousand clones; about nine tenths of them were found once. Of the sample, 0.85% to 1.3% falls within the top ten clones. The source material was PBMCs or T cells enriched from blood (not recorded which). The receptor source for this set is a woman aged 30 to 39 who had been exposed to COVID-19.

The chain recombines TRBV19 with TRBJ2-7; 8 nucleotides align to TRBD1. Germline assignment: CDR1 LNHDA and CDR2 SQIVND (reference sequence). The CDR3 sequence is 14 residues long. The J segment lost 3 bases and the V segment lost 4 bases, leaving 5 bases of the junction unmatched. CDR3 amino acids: CASSSGQGIYEQYF. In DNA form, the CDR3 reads TGTGCCAGTAGTAGTGGACAGGGAATCTACGAGCAGTACTTC.

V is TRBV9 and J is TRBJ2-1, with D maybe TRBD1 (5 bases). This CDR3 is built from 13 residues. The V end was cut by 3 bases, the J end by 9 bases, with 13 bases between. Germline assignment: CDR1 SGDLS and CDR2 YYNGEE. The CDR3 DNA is TGTGCCAGCAGCGACACAGGAGTTGGTGAGCAGTTCTTC. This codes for CASSDTGVGEQFF.

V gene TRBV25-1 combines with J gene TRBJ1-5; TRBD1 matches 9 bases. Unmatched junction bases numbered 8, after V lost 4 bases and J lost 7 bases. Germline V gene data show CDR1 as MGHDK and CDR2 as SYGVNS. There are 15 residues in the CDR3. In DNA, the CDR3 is TGTGCCAGCAGTGGGAACAGGGGGCTGCACCAGCCCCAGCATTTT. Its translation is CASSGNRGLHQPQHF. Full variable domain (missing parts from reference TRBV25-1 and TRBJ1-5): EADIYQTPRYLVIGTGKKITLECSQTMGHDKMYWYQQDPGMELHLIHYSYGVNSTEKGDLSSESTVSRIRTEHFPLTLESARPSHTSQYLCASSGNRGLHQPQHFGDGTRLSIL.

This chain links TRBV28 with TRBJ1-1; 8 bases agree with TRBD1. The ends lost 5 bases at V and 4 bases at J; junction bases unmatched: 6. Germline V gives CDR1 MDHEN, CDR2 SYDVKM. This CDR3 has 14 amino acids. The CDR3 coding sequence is TGTGCCAGCAGTCCCGGGACAGGTTTCACTGAAGCTTTCTTT. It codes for CASSPGTGFTEAFF. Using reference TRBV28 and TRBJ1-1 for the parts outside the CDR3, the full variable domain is DVKVTQSSRYLVKRTGEKVFLECVQDMDHENMFWYRQDPGLGLRLIYFSYDVKMKEKGDIPEGYSVSREKKERFSLILESASTNQTSMYLCASSPGTGFTEAFFGQGTRLTVV.

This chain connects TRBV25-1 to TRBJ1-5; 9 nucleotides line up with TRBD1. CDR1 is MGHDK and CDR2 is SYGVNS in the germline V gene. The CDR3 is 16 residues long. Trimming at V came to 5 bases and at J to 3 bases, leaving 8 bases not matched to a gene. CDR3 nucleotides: TGTGCCAGCAGTAATTCCGGGACAGGGAACAATCAGCCCCAGCATTTT. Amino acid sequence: CASSNSGTGNNQPQHF.

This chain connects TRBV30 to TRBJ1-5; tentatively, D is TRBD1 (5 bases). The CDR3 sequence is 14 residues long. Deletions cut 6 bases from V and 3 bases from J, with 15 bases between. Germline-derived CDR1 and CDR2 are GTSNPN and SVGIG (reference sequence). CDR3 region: CACEARQFNQPQHF. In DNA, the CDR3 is TGTGCCTGCGAGGCTAGACAGTTCAATCAGCCCCAGCATTTT.

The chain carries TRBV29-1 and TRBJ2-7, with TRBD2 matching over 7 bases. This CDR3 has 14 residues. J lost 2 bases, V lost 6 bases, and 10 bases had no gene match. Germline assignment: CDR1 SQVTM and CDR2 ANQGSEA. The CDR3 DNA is TGCAGCGTCGGACGGGCTAGCGGACCCTACGAGCAGTACTTC. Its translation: CSVGRASGPYEQYF.

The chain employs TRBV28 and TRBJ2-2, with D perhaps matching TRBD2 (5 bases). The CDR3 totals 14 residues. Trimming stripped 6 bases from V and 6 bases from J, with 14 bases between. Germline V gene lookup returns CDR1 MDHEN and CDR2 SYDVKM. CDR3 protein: CASSPRRRAGELFF. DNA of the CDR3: TGTGCCAGCAGCCCCCGGCGGCGGGCCGGGGAGCTGTTTTTT.

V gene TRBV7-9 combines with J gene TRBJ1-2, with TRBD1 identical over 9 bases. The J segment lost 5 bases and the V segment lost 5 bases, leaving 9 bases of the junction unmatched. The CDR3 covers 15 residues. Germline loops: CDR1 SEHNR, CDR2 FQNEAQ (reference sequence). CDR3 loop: CASSPTQGQGYGYTF. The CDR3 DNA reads TGTGCCAGCAGCCCTACCCAGGGACAGGGTTATGGCTACACCTTC.

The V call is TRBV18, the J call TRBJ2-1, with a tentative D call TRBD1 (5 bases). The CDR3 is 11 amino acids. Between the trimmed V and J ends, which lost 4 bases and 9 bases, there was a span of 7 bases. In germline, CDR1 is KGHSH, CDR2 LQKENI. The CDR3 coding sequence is TGTGCCAGCTCACGACAGCCTGAGCAGTTCTTC. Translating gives CASSRQPEQFF.

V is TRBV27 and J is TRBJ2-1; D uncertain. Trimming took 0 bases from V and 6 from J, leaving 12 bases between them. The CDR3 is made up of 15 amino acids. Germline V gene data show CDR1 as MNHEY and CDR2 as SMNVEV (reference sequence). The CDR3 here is CASSLSEFGGNEQFF. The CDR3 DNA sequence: TGTGCCAGCAGTTTATCGGAGTTCGGTGGCAATGAGCAGTTCTTC.

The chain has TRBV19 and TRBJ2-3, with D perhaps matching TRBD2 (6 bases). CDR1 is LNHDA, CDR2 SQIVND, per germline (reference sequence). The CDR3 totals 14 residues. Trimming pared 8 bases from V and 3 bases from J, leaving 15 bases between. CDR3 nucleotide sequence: TGTGCCAGTGCTAGCGCGTTTTCGACAGATACGCAGTATTTT. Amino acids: CASASAFSTDTQYF.

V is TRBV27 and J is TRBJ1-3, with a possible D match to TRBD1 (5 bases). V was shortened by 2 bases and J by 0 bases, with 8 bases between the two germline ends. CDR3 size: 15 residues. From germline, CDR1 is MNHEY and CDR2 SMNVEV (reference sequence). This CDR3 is CASSLAGASGNTIYF. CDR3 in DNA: TGTGCCAGCAGTTTAGCTGGGGCCTCTGGAAACACCATATATTTT.

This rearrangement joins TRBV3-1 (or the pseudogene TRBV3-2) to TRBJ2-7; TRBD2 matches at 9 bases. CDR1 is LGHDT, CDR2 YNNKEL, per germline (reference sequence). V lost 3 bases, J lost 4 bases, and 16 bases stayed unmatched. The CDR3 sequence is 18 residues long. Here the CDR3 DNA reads TGTGCCAGCAGCCAGGAATTGGCAGGGACTAGCAAATCTTACGAGCAGTACTTC. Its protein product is CASSQELAGTSKSYEQYF.

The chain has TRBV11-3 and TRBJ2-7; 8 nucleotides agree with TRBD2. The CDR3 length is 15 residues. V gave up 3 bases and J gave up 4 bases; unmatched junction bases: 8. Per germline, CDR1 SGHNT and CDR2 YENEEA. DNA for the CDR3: TGTGCCAGCAGCTTCCGGGGGGGGCTTTCTTACGAGCAGTACTTC. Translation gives CASSFRGGLSYEQYF.

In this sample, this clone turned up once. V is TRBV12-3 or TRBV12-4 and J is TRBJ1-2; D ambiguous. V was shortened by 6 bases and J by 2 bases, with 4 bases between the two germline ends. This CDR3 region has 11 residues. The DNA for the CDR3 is TGTGCCAGCAGCCCAAACTATGGCTACACCTTC. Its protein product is CASSPNYGYTF.

The CDR3 nucleotides read TGTGCCAGCAGCTTGGGACTAGCGGGAGTTCGCCAAGAGACCCAGTACTTC. It translates to CASSLGLAGVRQETQYF. V and J are TRBV7-3 and TRBJ2-5; 14 nucleotides agree with TRBD2. Germline values: CDR1 SGHTA, CDR2 FQGTGA. V lost 3 bases, J lost 1 base, and 4 bases stayed unmatched. The CDR3 totals 17 residues.

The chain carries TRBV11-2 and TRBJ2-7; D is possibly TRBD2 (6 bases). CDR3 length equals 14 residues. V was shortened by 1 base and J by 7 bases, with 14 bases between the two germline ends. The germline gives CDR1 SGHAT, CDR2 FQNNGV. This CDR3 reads CASSLGGVDREQYF. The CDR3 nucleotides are TGTGCCAGCAGCTTAGGGGGGGTTGATAGGGAGCAGTACTTC.